Given below is one T cell receptor (beta chain) in context. This CDR3 contains 14 residues. Trimming took off 5 bases at V and 8 bases at J, with 18 bases between the two ends. Germline V gene data show CDR1 as MNHEY and CDR2 as SMNVEV (reference sequence). The data belong to a study of blood T cell repertoires in COVID-19. Only in-frame clones appear in the TCRdb table, and some are missing; sequencing was by immunoSEQ multiplex PCR. The profile shows 150,000 to 200,000 clones, around 83% of them singletons. Sequencing was performed on peripheral blood. The chain has TRBV27 and TRBJ1-2, with a possible D match to TRBD1 (5 bases). The receptor was isolated from a young man with acute or convalescent COVID-19. CDR3 nucleotides: TGTGCCAGCAGTCCGAACAGGAACCCGAGGGGCTACACCTTC. This encodes CASSPNRNPRGYTF.